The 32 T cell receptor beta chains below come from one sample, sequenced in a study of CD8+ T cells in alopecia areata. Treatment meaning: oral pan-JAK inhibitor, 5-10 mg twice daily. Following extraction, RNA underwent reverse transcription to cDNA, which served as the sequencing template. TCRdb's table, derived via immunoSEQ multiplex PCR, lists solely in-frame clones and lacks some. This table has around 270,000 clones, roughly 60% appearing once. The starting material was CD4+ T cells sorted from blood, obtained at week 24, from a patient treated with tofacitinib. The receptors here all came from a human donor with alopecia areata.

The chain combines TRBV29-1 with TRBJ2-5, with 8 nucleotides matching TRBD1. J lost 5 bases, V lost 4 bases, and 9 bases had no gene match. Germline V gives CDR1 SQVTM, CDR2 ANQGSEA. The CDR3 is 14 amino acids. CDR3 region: CSVVGSTGVETQYF. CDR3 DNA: TGCAGCGTTGTAGGTTCGACAGGGGTTGAGACCCAGTACTTC.

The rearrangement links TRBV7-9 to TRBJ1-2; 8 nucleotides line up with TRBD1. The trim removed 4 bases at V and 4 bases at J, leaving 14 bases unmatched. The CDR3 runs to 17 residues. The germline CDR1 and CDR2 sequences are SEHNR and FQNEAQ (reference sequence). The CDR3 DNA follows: TGTGCCAGCAGCTCCCCGGCATCCAGGGGGCCGGTCTATGGCTACACCTTC. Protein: CASSSPASRGPVYGYTF.

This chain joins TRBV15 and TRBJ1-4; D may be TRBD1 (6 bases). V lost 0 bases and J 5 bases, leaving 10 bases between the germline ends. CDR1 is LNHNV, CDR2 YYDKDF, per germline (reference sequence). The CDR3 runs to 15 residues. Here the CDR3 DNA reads TGTGCCACCAGCAGAGATAGAGGGGGGAATGAAAAACTGTTTTTT. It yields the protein CATSRDRGGNEKLFF.

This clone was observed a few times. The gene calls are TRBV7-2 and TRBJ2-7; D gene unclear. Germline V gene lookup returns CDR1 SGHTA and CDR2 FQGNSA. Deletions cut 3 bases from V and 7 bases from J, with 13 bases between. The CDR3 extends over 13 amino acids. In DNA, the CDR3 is TGTGCCAGCAGCTTCGGAGAGCTACGGGAGCAGTACTTC. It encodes CASSFGELREQYF. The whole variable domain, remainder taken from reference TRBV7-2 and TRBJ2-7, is GAGVSQSPSNKVTEKGKDVELRCDPISGHTALYWYRQSLGQGLEFLIYFQGNSAPDKSGLPSDRFSAERTGGSVSTLTIQRTQQEDSAVYLCASSFGELREQYFGPGTRLTVT.

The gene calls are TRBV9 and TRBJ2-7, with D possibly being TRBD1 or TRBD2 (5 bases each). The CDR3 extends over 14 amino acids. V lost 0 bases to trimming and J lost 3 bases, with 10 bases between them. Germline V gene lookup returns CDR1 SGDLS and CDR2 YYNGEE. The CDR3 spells CASSVAGGVYEQYF. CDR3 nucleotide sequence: TGTGCCAGCAGCGTAGCTGGGGGAGTCTACGAGCAGTACTTC.

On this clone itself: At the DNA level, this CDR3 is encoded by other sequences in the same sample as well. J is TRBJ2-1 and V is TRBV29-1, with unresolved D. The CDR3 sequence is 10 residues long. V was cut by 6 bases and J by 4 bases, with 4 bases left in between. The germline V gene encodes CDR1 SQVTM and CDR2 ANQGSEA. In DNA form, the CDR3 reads TGCAGCGTGGGTTACAATGAGCAGTTCTTC. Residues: CSVGYNEQFF.

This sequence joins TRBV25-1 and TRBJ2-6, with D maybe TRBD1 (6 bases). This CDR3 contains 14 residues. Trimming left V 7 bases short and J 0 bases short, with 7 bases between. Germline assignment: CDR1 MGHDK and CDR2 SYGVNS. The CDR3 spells CASTGDSGANVLTF. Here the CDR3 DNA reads TGTGCCAGCACAGGGGACTCTGGGGCCAACGTCCTGACTTTC.

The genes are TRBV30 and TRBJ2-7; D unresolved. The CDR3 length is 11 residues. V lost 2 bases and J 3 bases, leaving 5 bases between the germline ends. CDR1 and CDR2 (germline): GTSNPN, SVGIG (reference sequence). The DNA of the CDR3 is TGTGCCTGGAGTATTAACTACGAGCAGTACTTC. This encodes CAWSINYEQYF.

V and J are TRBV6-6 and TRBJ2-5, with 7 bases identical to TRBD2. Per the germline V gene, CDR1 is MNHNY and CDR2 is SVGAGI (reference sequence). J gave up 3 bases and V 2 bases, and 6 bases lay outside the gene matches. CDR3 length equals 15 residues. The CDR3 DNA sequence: TGTGCCAGCAGTTACCCGAGCGGGGCAGAAGAGACCCAGTACTTC. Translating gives CASSYPSGAEETQYF.

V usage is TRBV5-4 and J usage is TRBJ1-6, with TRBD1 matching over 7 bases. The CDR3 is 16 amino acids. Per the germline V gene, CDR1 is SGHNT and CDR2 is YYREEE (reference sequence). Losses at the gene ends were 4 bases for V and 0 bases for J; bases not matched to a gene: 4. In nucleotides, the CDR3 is TGTGCCAGCAGCGCCCGGGACAGCTCCTATAATTCACCCCTCCACTTT. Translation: CASSARDSSYNSPLHF.

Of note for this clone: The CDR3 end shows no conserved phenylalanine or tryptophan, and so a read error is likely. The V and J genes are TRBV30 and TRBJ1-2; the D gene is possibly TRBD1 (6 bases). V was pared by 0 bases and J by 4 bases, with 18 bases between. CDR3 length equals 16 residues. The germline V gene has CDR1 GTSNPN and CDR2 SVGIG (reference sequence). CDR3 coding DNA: TGTGCCTGGAGTGTAAGGAGCCGACAGGCTCTCTATGGCTACACCATC. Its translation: CAWSVRSRQALYGYTI.

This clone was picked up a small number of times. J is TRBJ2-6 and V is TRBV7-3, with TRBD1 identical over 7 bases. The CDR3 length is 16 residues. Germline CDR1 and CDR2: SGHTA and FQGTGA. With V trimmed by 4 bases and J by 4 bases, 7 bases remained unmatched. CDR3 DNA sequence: TGTGCCAGCAGCTCGACAGGGAACTCCGGGGCCAACGTCCTGACTTTC. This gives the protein CASSSTGNSGANVLTF. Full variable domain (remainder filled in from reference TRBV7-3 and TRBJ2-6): GAGVSQTPSNKVTEKGKYVELRCDPISGHTALYWYRQSLGQGPEFLIYFQGTGAADDSGLPNDRFFAVRPEGSVSTLKIQRTERGDSAVYLCASSSTGNSGANVLTFGAGSRLTVL.

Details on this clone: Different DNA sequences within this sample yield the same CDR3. The chain's CDR3 is CAWSVTNYGYTF. The CDR3 DNA sequence: TGTGCCTGGAGTGTTACCAACTATGGCTACACCTTC. The chain is built from TRBV30 and TRBJ1-2, with D uncertain. This CDR3 is 12 amino acids long. Germline V lookup: CDR1 GTSNPN, CDR2 SVGIG (reference sequence). Trimming pared 0 bases from V and 2 bases from J, leaving 4 bases between. Variable domain in full (rest from reference TRBV30 and TRBJ1-2): SQTIHQWPATLVQPVGSPLSLECTVEGTSNPNLYWYRQAAGRGLQLLFYSVGIGQISSEVPQNLSASRPQDRQFILSSKKLLLSDSGFYLCAWSVTNYGYTFGSGTRLTVV.

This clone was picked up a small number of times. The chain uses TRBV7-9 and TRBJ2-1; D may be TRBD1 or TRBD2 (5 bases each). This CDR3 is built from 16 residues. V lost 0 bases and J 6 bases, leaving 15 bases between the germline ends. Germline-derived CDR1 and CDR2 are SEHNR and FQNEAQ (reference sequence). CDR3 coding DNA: TGTGCCAGCAGCTTAGCCTTCGGGACCCCTAGCAATGAGCAGTTCTTC. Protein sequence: CASSLAFGTPSNEQFF.

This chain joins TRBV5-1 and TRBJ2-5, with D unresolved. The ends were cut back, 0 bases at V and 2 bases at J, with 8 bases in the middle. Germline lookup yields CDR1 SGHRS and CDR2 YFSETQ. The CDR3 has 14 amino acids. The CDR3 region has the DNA TGCGCCAGCAGCTTGGGTCGGTTTCAAGAGACCCAGTACTTC. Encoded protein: CASSLGRFQETQYF.

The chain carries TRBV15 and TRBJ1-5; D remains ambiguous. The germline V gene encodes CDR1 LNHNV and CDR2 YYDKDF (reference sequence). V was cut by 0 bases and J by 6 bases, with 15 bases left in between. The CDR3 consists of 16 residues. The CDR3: CATSRDPAGRSQPQHF. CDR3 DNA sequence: TGTGCCACCAGCAGAGATCCGGCGGGGAGGTCTCAGCCCCAGCATTTT.

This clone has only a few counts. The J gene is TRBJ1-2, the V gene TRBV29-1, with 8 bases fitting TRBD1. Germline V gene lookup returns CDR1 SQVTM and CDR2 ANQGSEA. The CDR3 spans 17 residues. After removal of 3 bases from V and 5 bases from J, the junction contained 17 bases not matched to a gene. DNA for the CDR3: TGCAGCGTTGACGGCGAGGGGACAGGATTTAGGCAATATGGCTACACCTTC. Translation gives CSVDGEGTGFRQYGYTF.

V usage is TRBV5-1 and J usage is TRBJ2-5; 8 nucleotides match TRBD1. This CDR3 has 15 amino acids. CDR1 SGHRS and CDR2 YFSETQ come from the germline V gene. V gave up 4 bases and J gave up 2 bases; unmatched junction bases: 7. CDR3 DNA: TGCGCCAGCAGCGAAGGGGACAGGTGGCAAGAGACCCAGTACTTC. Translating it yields CASSEGDRWQETQYF. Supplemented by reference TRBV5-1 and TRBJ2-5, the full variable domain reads KAGVTQTPRYLIKTRGQQVTLSCSPISGHRSVSWYQQTPGQGLQFLFEYFSETQRNKGNFPGRFSGRQFSNSRSEMNVSTLELGDSALYLCASSEGDRWQETQYFGPGTRLLVL.

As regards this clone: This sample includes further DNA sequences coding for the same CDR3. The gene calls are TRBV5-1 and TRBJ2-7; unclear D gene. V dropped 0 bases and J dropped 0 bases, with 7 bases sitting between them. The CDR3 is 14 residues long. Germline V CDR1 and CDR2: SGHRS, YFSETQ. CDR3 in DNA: TGCGCCAGCAGCTTGGGGTCAAGCTCCTACGAGCAGTACTTC. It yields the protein CASSLGSSSYEQYF.

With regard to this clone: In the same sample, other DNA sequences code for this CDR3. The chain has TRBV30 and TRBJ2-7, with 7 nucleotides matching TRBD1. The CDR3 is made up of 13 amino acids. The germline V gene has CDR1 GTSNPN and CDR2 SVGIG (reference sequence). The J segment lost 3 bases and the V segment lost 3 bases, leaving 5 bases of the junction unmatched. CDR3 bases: TGTGCCTGGAGCAGGGACAGCAGCTACGAGCAGTACTTC. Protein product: CAWSRDSSYEQYF.

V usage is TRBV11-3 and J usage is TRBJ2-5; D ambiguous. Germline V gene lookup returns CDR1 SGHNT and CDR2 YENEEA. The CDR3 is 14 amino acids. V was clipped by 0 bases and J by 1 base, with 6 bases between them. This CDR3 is CASSLDTIQETQYF. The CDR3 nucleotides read TGTGCCAGCAGCTTAGACACCATCCAAGAGACCCAGTACTTC. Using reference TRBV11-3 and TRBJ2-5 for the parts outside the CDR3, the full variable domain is EAGVVQSPRYKIIEKKQPVAFWCNPISGHNTLYWYLQNLGQGPELLIRYENEEAVDDSQLPKDRFSAERLKGVDSTLKIQPAELGDSAVYLCASSLDTIQETQYFGPGTRLLVL.

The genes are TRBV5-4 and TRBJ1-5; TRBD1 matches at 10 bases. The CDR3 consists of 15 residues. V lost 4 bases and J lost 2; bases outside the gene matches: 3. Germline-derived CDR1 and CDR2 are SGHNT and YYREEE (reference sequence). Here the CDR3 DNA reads TGTGCCAGCAGCCAGACAGGGGGCGGCAATCAGCCCCAGCATTTT. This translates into CASSQTGGGNQPQHF.

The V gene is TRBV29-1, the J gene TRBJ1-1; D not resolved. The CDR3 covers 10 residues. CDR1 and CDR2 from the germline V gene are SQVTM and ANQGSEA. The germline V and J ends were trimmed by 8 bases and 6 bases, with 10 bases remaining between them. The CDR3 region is CSPPESEAFF. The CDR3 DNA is TGCAGCCCCCCGGAGTCTGAAGCTTTCTTT.

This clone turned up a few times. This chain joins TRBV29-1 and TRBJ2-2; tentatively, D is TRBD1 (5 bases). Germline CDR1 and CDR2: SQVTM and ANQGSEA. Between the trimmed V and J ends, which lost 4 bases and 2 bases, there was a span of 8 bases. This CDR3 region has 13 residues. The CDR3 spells CSVVRTNTGELFF. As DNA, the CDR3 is TGCAGCGTTGTAAGGACAAACACCGGGGAGCTGTTTTTT.

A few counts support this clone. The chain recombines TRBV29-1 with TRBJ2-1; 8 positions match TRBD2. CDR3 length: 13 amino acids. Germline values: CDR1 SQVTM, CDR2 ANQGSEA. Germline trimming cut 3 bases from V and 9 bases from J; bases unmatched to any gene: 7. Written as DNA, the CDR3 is TGCAGCGTTGACGTTAGCGGGGTTACTGAGCAGTTCTTC. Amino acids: CSVDVSGVTEQFF.

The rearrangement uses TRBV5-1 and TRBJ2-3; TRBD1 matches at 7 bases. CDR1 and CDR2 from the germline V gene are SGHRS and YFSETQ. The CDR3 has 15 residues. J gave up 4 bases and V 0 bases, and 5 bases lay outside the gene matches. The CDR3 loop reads CASSLVQGDADTQYF. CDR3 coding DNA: TGCGCCAGCAGCTTGGTTCAGGGGGACGCAGATACGCAGTATTTT.

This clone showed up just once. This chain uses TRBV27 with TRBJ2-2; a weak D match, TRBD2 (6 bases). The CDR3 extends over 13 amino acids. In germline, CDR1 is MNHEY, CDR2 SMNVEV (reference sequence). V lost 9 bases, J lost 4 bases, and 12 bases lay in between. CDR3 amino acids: CASGAGVTGELFF. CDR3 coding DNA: TGTGCCAGTGGAGCGGGCGTCACCGGGGAGCTGTTTTTT.

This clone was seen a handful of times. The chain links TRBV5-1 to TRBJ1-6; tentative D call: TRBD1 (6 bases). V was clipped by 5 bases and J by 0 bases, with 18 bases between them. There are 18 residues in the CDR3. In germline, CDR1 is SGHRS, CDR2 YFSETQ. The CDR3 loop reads CASRLQPDSSSYNSPLHF. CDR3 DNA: TGCGCCAGCAGACTCCAGCCGGACAGCAGCTCCTATAATTCACCCCTCCACTTT.

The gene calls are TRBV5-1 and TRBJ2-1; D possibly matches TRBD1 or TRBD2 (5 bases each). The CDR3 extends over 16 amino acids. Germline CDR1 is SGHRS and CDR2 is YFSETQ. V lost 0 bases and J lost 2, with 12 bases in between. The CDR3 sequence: CASSLGVGTTYNEQFF. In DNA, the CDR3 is TGCGCCAGCAGCTTGGGGGTGGGGACCACCTACAATGAGCAGTTCTTC.

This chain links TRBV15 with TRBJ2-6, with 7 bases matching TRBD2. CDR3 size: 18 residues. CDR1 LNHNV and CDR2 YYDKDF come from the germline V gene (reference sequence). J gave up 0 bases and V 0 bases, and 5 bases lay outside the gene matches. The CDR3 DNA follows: TGTGCCACCAGCAGAGATGGGAGGGGACTCTCTGGGGCCAACGTCCTGACTTTC. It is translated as CATSRDGRGLSGANVLTF.

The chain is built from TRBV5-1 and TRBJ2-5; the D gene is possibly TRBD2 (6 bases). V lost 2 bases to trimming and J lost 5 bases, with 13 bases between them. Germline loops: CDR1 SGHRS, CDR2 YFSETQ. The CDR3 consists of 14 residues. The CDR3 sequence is CASSFGGFGETQYF. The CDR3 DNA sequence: TGCGCCAGCAGCTTCGGAGGGTTTGGGGAGACCCAGTACTTC.

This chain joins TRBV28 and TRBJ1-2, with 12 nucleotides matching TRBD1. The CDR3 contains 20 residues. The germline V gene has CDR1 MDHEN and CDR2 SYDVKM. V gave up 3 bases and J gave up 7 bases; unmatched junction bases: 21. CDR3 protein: CASSFLYALSGQGARGGYTF. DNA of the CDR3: TGTGCCAGCAGTTTCCTTTATGCCCTTTCGGGACAGGGGGCAAGAGGTGGCTACACCTTC.